This T cell receptor beta chain was recovered during a study of blood T cell repertoires in COVID-19. Using immunoSEQ multiplex PCR, the repertoire was profiled, and TCRdb retains in-frame clones only, with some absent. The repertoire consists of approximately 200,000 clones, with around 87% occurring once and the leading ten covering approximately 6.2%. V was trimmed by 5 bases and J by 4 bases, leaving 15 bases between them. CDR3 length: 15 amino acids. CDR1 and CDR2 from the germline V gene are SEHNR and FQNEAQ (reference sequence). V gene TRBV7-9 combines with J gene TRBJ1-3; D is possibly TRBD1 (5 bases). The TCR originated in a man between 60 and 75 years old who had recovered from COVID-19. Sequencing was carried out using peripheral blood. CDR3 amino acids: CASSPSDIFGNTIYF. DNA for the CDR3: TGTGCCAGCAGCCCCTCGGACATCTTCGGAAACACCATATATTTT.